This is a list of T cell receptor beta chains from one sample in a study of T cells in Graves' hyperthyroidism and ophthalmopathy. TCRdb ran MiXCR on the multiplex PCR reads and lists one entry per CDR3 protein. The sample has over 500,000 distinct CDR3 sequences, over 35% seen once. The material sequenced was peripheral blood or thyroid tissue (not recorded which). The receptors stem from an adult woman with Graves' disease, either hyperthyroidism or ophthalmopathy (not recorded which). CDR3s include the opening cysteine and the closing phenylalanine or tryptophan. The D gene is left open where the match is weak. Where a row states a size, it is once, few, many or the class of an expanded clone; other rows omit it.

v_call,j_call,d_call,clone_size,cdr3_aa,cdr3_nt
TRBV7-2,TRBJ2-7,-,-,CASSSTLQGITHEQYF,TGTGCCAGCAGCTCGACTTTACAGGGAATAACCCACGAGCAGTACTTC
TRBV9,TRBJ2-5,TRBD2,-,CASSPWERGETQYF,TGTGCCAGCAGCCCTTGGGAGCGGGGAGAGACCCAGTACTTC
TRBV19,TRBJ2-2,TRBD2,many,CASTPTSGSGTGELFF,TGTGCCAGTACCCCGACTAGCGGGAGTGGAACCGGGGAGCTGTTTTTT
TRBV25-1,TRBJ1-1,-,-,CASSAETSNTEAFF,TGTGCCAGCAGTGCTGAGACATCGAACACTGAAGCTTTCTTT
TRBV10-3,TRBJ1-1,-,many,CATMRTGLNTEAFF,TGTGCCACCATGAGAACAGGACTTAACACTGAAGCTTTCTTT
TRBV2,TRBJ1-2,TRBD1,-,CASSEVAGGLGYTF,TGTGCCAGCAGTGAAGTGGCAGGGGGCCTAGGCTACACCTTC
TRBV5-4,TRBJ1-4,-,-,CASSLGAEDKEKLFF,TGTGCCAGCAGCTTGGGGGCGGAAGATAAGGAAAAACTGTTTTTT
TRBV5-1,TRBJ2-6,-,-,CASSLPHRSRAGANVLTF,TGCGCCAGCAGCTTGCCCCACAGGTCTAGGGCTGGGGCCAACGTCCTGACTTTC
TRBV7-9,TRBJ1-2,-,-,CASTKQQTYGYTF,TGTGCCAGCACTAAACAGCAAACCTATGGCTACACCTTC
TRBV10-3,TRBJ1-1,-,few,CALRKGLNTEAFF,TGTGCCCTCAGGAAGGGGTTAAACACTGAAGCTTTCTTT
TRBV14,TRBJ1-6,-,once,CASSPRRDDRLHF,TGTGCCAGCAGCCCACGACGGGACGACCGGCTCCACTTT
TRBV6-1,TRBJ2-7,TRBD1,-,CASRGDRAGVYEQYF,TGTGCCAGTCGTGGGGACAGGGCGGGTGTCTACGAGCAGTACTTC
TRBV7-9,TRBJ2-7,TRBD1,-,CASRQGSAYEQYF,TGTGCCAGTAGACAGGGGAGCGCCTACGAGCAGTACTTC
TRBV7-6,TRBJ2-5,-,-,CASSYYDHVRDQETQYF,TGTGCCAGCAGCTATTATGATCACGTCAGGGACCAAGAGACCCAGTACTTC